In this sample, the clone carrying this T cell receptor (beta chain) turned up a few times. Antigen specificity is unknown. This CDR3 is 14 amino acids long. V shed 7 bases and J shed 3 bases, with 16 bases lying between them. The germline V gene encodes CDR1 SGHAT and CDR2 FQNNGV. Purified naive CD4+ T cells were depleted of CD25+ Tregs. Study-level results: Whole repertoires were not studied in the larger cohort, only one V-J beta rearrangement. Tumor memory CD4+ T cell TCR gene usage was found to cluster with blood and lymph node memory CD4+ cells and with lymph node naive CD4+ cells.

Constant-region reverse primers amplified full-length variable regions, followed by semi-nested Nested Universal Primer A PCR. TCRdb used MiXCR to reprocess the 5' RACE reads, holding one entry per CDR3 protein. The sample records about 55,000 distinct CDR3 sequences, 15% to 20% being singletons. The rearrangement joins TRBV11-2 to TRBJ2-7; D perhaps matches TRBD2 (6 bases). This receptor was identified in a female donor with breast cancer. Sequencing input: naive CD4+ T cells sorted from blood. Sample subset: naive CD4+ T cells, CD4+CD45RA+CD25-. CDR3 loop: CASTGRRANYEQYF. The CDR3, as DNA: TGTGCCAGCACCGGGAGAAGGGCCAACTACGAGCAGTACTTC.